The rows below give T cell receptor beta chains drawn from one sample of a study of shared clonotypes between healthy human individuals. The data were produced by immunoSEQ multiplex PCR, yet TCRdb's version contains in-frame clones alone and is incomplete. This table has roughly 2,500,000 clones, 90% to 95% appearing once. The sample was naive CD4+ T cells from PBMCs. The receptor set was obtained from a man aged 18 to 35 in good health. Some clones in this sample may be carry-over from other donors' samples. Each CDR3 is given with its conserved first and last residue. The order of the fields is CDR3 DNA, CDR3 protein, CDR3 length, J gene, V gene, D gene, clone size. D genes are given only for firm matches. Only some rows state a clone size, as once, few, many or a class for expanded clones.

CDR3nt: TGCGCCAGCAGTGAGCCTGGGACAGGCCACCCCCTAACTAACTATGGCTACACCTTC; CDR3aa: CASSEPGTGHPLTNYGYTF; len: 19; j_gene: TRBJ1-2; v_gene: TRBV10-1; d_gene: TRBD1; abundance: .
CDR3nt: TGTGCCAGCAGCCTACAACAGACAGATACGCAGTATTTT; CDR3aa: CASSLQQTDTQYF; len: 13; j_gene: TRBJ2-3; v_gene: TRBV7-3; d_gene: .; abundance: .
CDR3nt: TGTGCCAGCAGTTACACGGACAGCTCCTACGAGCAGTACTTC; CDR3aa: CASSYTDSSYEQYF; len: 14; j_gene: TRBJ2-7; v_gene: TRBV6-5; d_gene: .; abundance: .
CDR3nt: TGCGCCAGCAGCTTCCGACAGGGGGCCATGAACACTGAAGCTTTCTTT; CDR3aa: CASSFRQGAMNTEAFF; len: 16; j_gene: TRBJ1-1; v_gene: TRBV5-1; d_gene: TRBD1; abundance: .
CDR3nt: TGTGCCAGCAGTTATCAGGGTAACTATGGCTACACCTTC; CDR3aa: CASSYQGNYGYTF; len: 13; j_gene: TRBJ1-2; v_gene: TRBV27; d_gene: .; abundance: .
CDR3nt: TGTGCCAGCAGTTCCCACGGGACGTATACGTACTTC; CDR3aa: CASSSHGTYTYF; len: 12; j_gene: TRBJ2-7; v_gene: TRBV25-1; d_gene: .; abundance: .
CDR3nt: TGTGCCACCACGAGAGGGAGGGGCGGCTTT; CDR3aa: CATTRGRGGF; len: 10; j_gene: TRBJ1-1; v_gene: TRBV6-6; d_gene: .; abundance: .
CDR3nt: TGTGCCAGCAGCTTGATGCAACCACGGGGACAGGGGGCTAATGAAAAACTGTTTTTT; CDR3aa: CASSLMQPRGQGANEKLFF; len: 19; j_gene: TRBJ1-4; v_gene: TRBV7-6; d_gene: TRBD1; abundance: .
CDR3nt: TGTGCCAGCACTCGAGCAGGGCGAGCGGAGACCCAGTACTTC; CDR3aa: CASTRAGRAETQYF; len: 14; j_gene: TRBJ2-5; v_gene: TRBV6-5; d_gene: .; abundance: .
CDR3nt: TGTGCCAGCAGCTTAGGGGGCACAGTGGGTAACTATGGCTACACCTTC; CDR3aa: CASSLGGTVGNYGYTF; len: 16; j_gene: TRBJ1-2; v_gene: TRBV11-2; d_gene: .; abundance: .
CDR3nt: TGCGCCAGCAGCTTAGAAGGACAGGGGAGATACGGAAACACCATATATTTT; CDR3aa: CASSLEGQGRYGNTIYF; len: 17; j_gene: TRBJ1-3; v_gene: TRBV5-1; d_gene: TRBD1; abundance: .
CDR3nt: TGTGCCAGCAGTCGGGCAGGAGGGGTCGAGCAGTACTTC; CDR3aa: CASSRAGGVEQYF; len: 13; j_gene: TRBJ2-7; v_gene: TRBV7-2; d_gene: .; abundance: .
CDR3nt: TGCGCCAGCAGCTTGCGGTCGGGGGGCTTGGAGACTGAAGCTTTCTTT; CDR3aa: CASSLRSGGLETEAFF; len: 16; j_gene: TRBJ1-1; v_gene: TRBV5-1; d_gene: .; abundance: .
CDR3nt: TGTGCCAGCAGTTCCTCGGGACTAGCGGGACCATGGGCCCAGTACTTC; CDR3aa: CASSSSGLAGPWAQYF; len: 16; j_gene: TRBJ2-5; v_gene: TRBV6-5; d_gene: TRBD2; abundance: .
CDR3nt: TGTGCCAGCAGCCAAGGGCTAGCGGGAGTCGTTACGCAGTATTTT; CDR3aa: CASSQGLAGVVTQYF; len: 15; j_gene: TRBJ2-3; v_gene: TRBV14; d_gene: TRBD2; abundance: .
CDR3nt: TGTGCCAGCTCACAAGACTTCCCAGCGGGAGGGCCGGAGACCCAGTACTTC; CDR3aa: CASSQDFPAGGPETQYF; len: 17; j_gene: TRBJ2-5; v_gene: TRBV18; d_gene: TRBD2; abundance: once
CDR3nt: TGTGCCAGCAGTTACTCCGCCATAAACACTGAAGCTTTCTTT; CDR3aa: CASSYSAINTEAFF; len: 14; j_gene: TRBJ1-1; v_gene: TRBV6-6; d_gene: .; abundance: .
CDR3nt: TGCGCCAGCAGCCAAGGAGGGAGCCGGGAGTTCTTC; CDR3aa: CASSQGGSREFF; len: 12; j_gene: TRBJ2-1; v_gene: TRBV4-1; d_gene: .; abundance: .
CDR3nt: TGTGCCAGCTGTTTACAGGGGAACACCGGGGAGCTGTTTTTT; CDR3aa: CASCLQGNTGELFF; len: 14; j_gene: TRBJ2-2; v_gene: TRBV7-2; d_gene: .; abundance: .
CDR3nt: TGTGCCAGCAGCCCCACGGCAGGGGGGACTAGGGCCCAGTACTTC; CDR3aa: CASSPTAGGTRAQYF; len: 15; j_gene: TRBJ2-5; v_gene: TRBV7-2; d_gene: .; abundance: .
CDR3nt: TGCGCCAGCAGCCACCGGGACAGGGGGAACACTGAAGCTTTCTTT; CDR3aa: CASSHRDRGNTEAFF; len: 15; j_gene: TRBJ1-1; v_gene: TRBV4-1; d_gene: TRBD1; abundance: .
CDR3nt: TGTGCCAGCAGCTTAGCGGGAGGGCGAGACACCGGGGAGCTGTTTTTT; CDR3aa: CASSLAGGRDTGELFF; len: 16; j_gene: TRBJ2-2; v_gene: TRBV11-3; d_gene: TRBD2; abundance: .
CDR3nt: TGTGCCAGCAGACCGGGACAGAACTACGAGCAGTACTTC; CDR3aa: CASRPGQNYEQYF; len: 13; j_gene: TRBJ2-7; v_gene: TRBV28; d_gene: TRBD1; abundance: .
CDR3nt: TGTGCCAGCTCGCAGGGGGGAGCAGATACGCAGTATTTT; CDR3aa: CASSQGGADTQYF; len: 13; j_gene: TRBJ2-3; v_gene: TRBV18; d_gene: .; abundance: .
CDR3nt: TGCAGCGTTGCGGGAGAGTACAATGAGCAGTTCTTC; CDR3aa: CSVAGEYNEQFF; len: 12; j_gene: TRBJ2-1; v_gene: TRBV29-1; d_gene: .; abundance: .
CDR3nt: TGTGCCAGCAGCGTAGTAGGACTAGCGGGAGTCTACAATGAGCAGTTCTTC; CDR3aa: CASSVVGLAGVYNEQFF; len: 17; j_gene: TRBJ2-1; v_gene: TRBV9; d_gene: TRBD2; abundance: .
CDR3nt: TGCGCCAGCAGCCAGCTAGCGGGAGGGCCTAATGAGCAGTTCTTC; CDR3aa: CASSQLAGGPNEQFF; len: 15; j_gene: TRBJ2-1; v_gene: TRBV5-1; d_gene: TRBD2; abundance: .
CDR3nt: TGTGCCAGCTCACCCGATTTCCAGGACAGGGTGAATGAGCAGTTCTTC; CDR3aa: CASSPDFQDRVNEQFF; len: 16; j_gene: TRBJ2-1; v_gene: TRBV18; d_gene: TRBD1; abundance: .
CDR3nt: TGCGCCAGCAGCCCACTGAGGGGGAACACTGAAGCTTTCTTT; CDR3aa: CASSPLRGNTEAFF; len: 14; j_gene: TRBJ1-1; v_gene: TRBV5-1; d_gene: .; abundance: .
CDR3nt: TGTGCCGCCCGACAGGGGGCCACCTCGGGGGAGCTGTTTTTT; CDR3aa: CAARQGATSGELFF; len: 14; j_gene: TRBJ2-2; v_gene: TRBV10-3; d_gene: TRBD1; abundance: .
CDR3nt: TGTGCCAGCAGTTTCAGGGGGCTGGAAGAGACCCAGTACTTC; CDR3aa: CASSFRGLEETQYF; len: 14; j_gene: TRBJ2-5; v_gene: TRBV28; d_gene: TRBD1; abundance: .